The 22 T cell receptor beta chains in this list originate from one sample, sequenced in a study of CD8 T cells in Susac syndrome (dated by TCRdb to about 2019). The library was generated by the immunoSEQ multiplex PCR assay. RNA was extracted using the RNeasy kit, and about 0.45 to 1 ug of the RNA was reverse transcribed with random hexamers. TCRdb itself trimmed the public reads at Q25 with fastp, ran MiXCR and retained productive beta chains. Merged by CDR3 protein, the rows form single entries marked with the most common genes and DNA. Recorded for this sample are about 160,000 distinct CDR3 sequences; around 95% of them occurred a single time. Of the sample, roughly 0.12% is held by the ten largest clones. The specimen was CD4+ T cells from PBMCs. These receptors came from a human donor with Susac syndrome.

J is TRBJ1-1 and V is TRBV29-1; weak D call: TRBD1 (6 bases). This CDR3 spans 13 amino acids. V was clipped by 0 bases and J by 10 bases, with 15 bases between them. CDR1 SQVTM and CDR2 ANQGSEA come from the germline V gene. The CDR3 reads CSVEDLGGPRAFF. Written as DNA, the CDR3 is TGCAGCGTTGAAGATCTTGGGGGCCCGAGAGCTTTCTTT.

The chain combines TRBV24-1 with TRBJ1-2, with D uncertain. The CDR3 runs to 15 residues. Germline V gene sequence: CDR1 KGHDR, CDR2 SFDVKD. The V gene lost 12 bases and the J gene lost 3 bases, with 22 bases spanning the gap. CDR3 residues: CASPVRFLAHYGYTF. The CDR3 DNA reads as TGTGCCTCACCAGTGCGTTTTTTAGCCCACTATGGCTACACCTTC.

J is TRBJ2-1 and V is TRBV25-1, with D possibly matching TRBD2 (5 bases). Germline values: CDR1 MGHDK, CDR2 SYGVNS. CDR3 length equals 12 residues. The V end lost 6 bases, the J end lost 3 bases, and 6 bases lay between the germline ends. CDR3 sequence: CASRDFYNEQFF. The CDR3 DNA follows: TGTGCCAGCAGGGACTTCTACAATGAGCAGTTCTTC.

J is TRBJ2-2 and V is TRBV5-4; 9 bases are a match to TRBD2. The CDR3 consists of 15 residues. Unmatched junction bases numbered 5, after V lost 4 bases and J lost 4 bases. Germline CDR1 reads SGHNT; CDR2 reads YYREEE (reference sequence). CDR3 residues: CASSGLAGITGELFF. The CDR3 DNA reads TGTGCCAGCAGCGGCCTAGCGGGGATCACCGGGGAGCTGTTTTTT.

The chain links TRBV29-1 to TRBJ2-3, with 8 bases identical to TRBD2. After removal of 6 bases from V and 1 base from J, the junction contained 12 bases not matched to a gene. Germline lookup yields CDR1 SQVTM and CDR2 ANQGSEA. The CDR3 is made up of 16 amino acids. The CDR3 DNA reads as TGCAGCGTACGACCGGGACTAGGATCCGGCACAGATACGCAGTATTTT. This translates into CSVRPGLGSGTDTQYF.

The rearrangement uses TRBV3-1 and TRBJ2-1, with D tentatively TRBD2 (6 bases). Deletions cut 3 bases from V and 5 bases from J, with 14 bases between. Germline loops: CDR1 LGHDT, CDR2 YNNKEL (reference sequence). The CDR3 consists of 15 residues. The DNA for the CDR3 is TGTGCCAGCAGCCAGGATTTACTAGCCCACAATGAGCAGTTCTTC. As protein: CASSQDLLAHNEQFF.

The chain combines TRBV6-5 with TRBJ2-1; TRBD2 is a possible D gene (5 bases). Trimming pared 0 bases from V and 4 bases from J, leaving 16 bases between. The germline V gene has CDR1 MNHEY and CDR2 SVGAGI. CDR3 length equals 17 residues. The CDR3 DNA is TGTGCCAGCAGTTACTCTCCGGGATCCAGAGGATACAATGAGCAGTTCTTC. It specifies CASSYSPGSRGYNEQFF.

The rearrangement joins TRBV9 to TRBJ1-2, with D perhaps matching TRBD1 (6 bases). V lost 4 bases, J lost 4 bases, and 17 bases lay in between. Per germline, CDR1 SGDLS and CDR2 YYNGEE. This CDR3 spans 15 amino acids. The CDR3 nucleotides read TGTGCCAGCAGCCCTAGCTCCCGGACAGTCTATGGCTACACCTTC. Encoded protein: CASSPSSRTVYGYTF.

This clonotype appeared once. V usage is TRBV5-6 and J usage is TRBJ1-1; D is uncertain. This CDR3 comprises 13 residues. Germline V gene sequence: CDR1 SGHDT, CDR2 YYEEEE. V dropped 1 base and J dropped 4 bases, with 8 bases sitting between them. CDR3 protein: CASSLSLGTEAFF. CDR3 in DNA: TGTGCCAGCAGCTTGTCGTTGGGCACTGAAGCTTTCTTT.

A single count supports this clonotype. The chain carries TRBV7-2 and TRBJ2-7, with D perhaps assigned TRBD1 or TRBD2 (5 bases each). Trimming left V 4 bases short and J 6 bases short, with 19 bases between. Germline V gene lookup returns CDR1 SGHTA and CDR2 FQGNSA. The CDR3 length is 15 residues. CDR3 coding DNA: TGTGCCAGCAGCTGGGAGCATATCTGGGGCTCCGAGCAGTACTTC. Encoded protein: CASSWEHIWGSEQYF. The whole variable domain, filled in from reference TRBV7-2 and TRBJ2-7, reads GAGVSQSPSNKVTEKGKDVELRCDPISGHTALYWYRQSLGQGLEFLIYFQGNSAPDKSGLPSDRFSAERTGGSVSTLTIQRTQQEDSAVYLCASSWEHIWGSEQYFGPGTRLTVT.

The genes are TRBV20-1 and TRBJ2-7, with D maybe TRBD2 (6 bases). Germline CDR1 DFQATT, CDR2 SNEGSKA (reference sequence). CDR3 size: 13 residues. V was pared by 4 bases and J by 2 bases, with 12 bases between. CDR3 bases: TGCAGTGCTATTAAGCGGGTCACCTACGAGCAGTACTTC. This encodes CSAIKRVTYEQYF.

This chain joins TRBV28 and TRBJ1-6; D is uncertain. Trimming removed 5 bases from V and 9 bases from J, with 11 bases in between. Germline lookup yields CDR1 MDHEN and CDR2 SYDVKM. The CDR3 length is 13 residues. The CDR3 DNA is TGTGCCAGCAGTCCGGTGGTCCGTTCACCCCTCCACTTT. It yields the protein CASSPVVRSPLHF.

The chain has TRBV12-3 or TRBV12-4 and TRBJ2-2; D is unresolved. The CDR3 totals 12 residues. Trimming stripped 1 base from V and 6 bases from J, with 3 bases between. The CDR3 nucleotides are TGTGCCAGCAGTTTAGTGGCCGGGGAGCTGTTTTTT. Protein product: CASSLVAGELFF.

J is TRBJ2-1 and V is TRBV25-1; perhaps TRBD1 as D (6 bases). Germline V CDR1 and CDR2: MGHDK, SYGVNS. V was cut by 3 bases and J by 8 bases, with 8 bases left in between. The CDR3 is 12 amino acids. CDR3 in DNA: TGTGCCAGCAGTGACAGGGGTGATGAGCAGTTCTTC. Translated, it gives CASSDRGDEQFF.

This clonotype was detected only once. The gene calls are TRBV29-1 and TRBJ2-7; 8 nucleotides match TRBD2. Germline assignment: CDR1 SQVTM and CDR2 ANQGSEA. The CDR3 is 14 amino acids. The V and J ends lost 4 bases and 2 bases, in that order; junction bases with no gene match: 7. CDR3 region: CSVVGLAGTYEQYF. CDR3 DNA: TGCAGCGTTGTCGGGCTAGCGGGTACCTACGAGCAGTACTTC.

The chain uses TRBV7-2 and TRBJ2-5; no definite D call. The CDR3 has 12 residues. Trimming left V 2 bases short and J 3 bases short, with 4 bases between. In germline, CDR1 is SGHTA, CDR2 FQGNSA. The CDR3 DNA sequence: TGTGCCAGCAGCTTAACGGAAGAGACCCAGTACTTC. It yields the protein CASSLTEETQYF.

This sequence joins TRBV3-1 and TRBJ1-1; D unclear. The CDR3 has 17 residues. Germline V gene sequence: CDR1 LGHDT, CDR2 YNNKEL (reference sequence). V gave up 4 bases and J gave up 4 bases, with 22 bases separating them. The CDR3 sequence is CASSPLAPVGRPTEAFF. CDR3 DNA sequence: TGTGCCAGCAGCCCGCTGGCCCCAGTAGGGAGGCCCACTGAAGCTTTCTTT.

This clonotype was seen only once. The chain recombines TRBV5-1 with TRBJ2-7; TRBD1 matches at 7 bases. The CDR3 is 13 residues long. Germline lookup yields CDR1 SGHRS and CDR2 YFSETQ. Unmatched junction bases numbered 2, after V lost 4 bases and J lost 1 base. The CDR3 nucleotides read TGCGCCAGCAGCACCAGGGGGTCCTACGAGCAGTACTTC. Its protein product is CASSTRGSYEQYF.

This clonotype has a single count. The chain couples TRBV7-2 to TRBJ1-2, with 7 positions matching TRBD1. V lost 7 bases to trimming and J lost 6 bases; unmatched junction nucleotides: 8. The germline gives CDR1 SGHTA, CDR2 FQGNSA. CDR3 length: 13 amino acids. CDR3 in DNA: TGTGCCAGCACCTGGACAGGAACGAATGGCTACACCTTC. Its protein is CASTWTGTNGYTF.

This rearrangement joins TRBV5-1 to TRBJ1-2; D unresolved. Trimming left V 4 bases short and J 2 bases short, with 9 bases between. Germline CDR1 is SGHRS and CDR2 is YFSETQ. This CDR3 contains 13 residues. CDR3 in amino acids: CASSDPPNYGYTF. As DNA, the CDR3 is TGCGCCAGCAGCGACCCACCGAACTATGGCTACACCTTC.

The rearrangement joins TRBV14 to TRBJ1-6, with unresolved D. Trimming left V 1 base short and J 10 bases short, with 14 bases between. The CDR3 runs to 15 residues. CDR1 and CDR2 (germline): SGHDN, FVKESK. The CDR3 spells CASSQASGRRSPLHF. CDR3 coding DNA: TGTGCCAGCAGCCAAGCTTCGGGGAGGCGCTCACCCCTCCACTTT.

The V gene is TRBV7-6, the J gene TRBJ2-5; D tentatively fits TRBD1 or TRBD2 (5 bases each). The germline V gene encodes CDR1 SGHVS and CDR2 FNYEAQ. The CDR3 loop spans 14 amino acids. V was trimmed by 5 bases and J by 2 bases, leaving 12 bases between them. CDR3 in amino acids: CASSPKGPQETQYF. The CDR3 DNA is TGTGCCAGCAGCCCAAAGGGACCGCAAGAGACCCAGTACTTC.